One and the same sample provided the 7 T cell receptor beta chains below, sequenced in a study of blood T cell repertoires in COVID-19. Here immunoSEQ multiplex PCR was the method, and the copy in TCRdb shows in-frame clones only, minus some. This sample carries over 45,000 clones, 82% of them seen once, and the ten largest clones take approximately 7%. Sequenced material: peripheral blood. The receptors shown here come from a man aged 40-55 years with acute or convalescent COVID-19.

The sample holds one count of this clone. The chain is built from TRBV19 and TRBJ1-2; no definite D call. CDR3 length: 13 amino acids. Germline lookup yields CDR1 LNHDA and CDR2 SQIVND (reference sequence). Trimming stripped 7 bases from V and 6 bases from J, with 15 bases between. The DNA for the CDR3 is TGTGCCAGTAAGGAGGGCCTATCTAATGGCTACACCTTC. It yields the protein CASKEGLSNGYTF.

A few counts support this clone. V and J are TRBV6-5 and TRBJ1-2; D may be TRBD1 (6 bases). This CDR3 has 15 amino acids. The germline gives CDR1 MNHEY, CDR2 SVGAGI. V shed 4 bases and J shed 0 bases, with 12 bases lying between them. The CDR3 DNA sequence: TGTGCCAGCAGTTTTCTCGGGGGGCCTAACTATGGCTACACCTTC. This gives the protein CASSFLGGPNYGYTF.

The chain is built from TRBV6-2 or TRBV6-3 and TRBJ2-4; no reliable D call. Per the germline V gene, CDR1 is MNHEY and CDR2 is SVGEGT. CDR3 length: 17 residues. Trimming left V 4 bases short and J 0 bases short, with 16 bases between. CDR3 coding DNA: TGTGCCAGCAGTTCTGACCCACGACTGATAGCCAAAAACATTCAGTACTTC. Its protein is CASSSDPRLIAKNIQYF.

V and J are TRBV6-5 and TRBJ1-1; tentative D call: TRBD1 (5 bases). The CDR3 is 14 residues long. CDR1 MNHEY and CDR2 SVGAGI come from the germline V gene. The V gene lost 2 bases and the J gene lost 5 bases, with 12 bases spanning the gap. The CDR3 protein is CASSYRGILTEAFF. In DNA form, the CDR3 reads TGTGCCAGCAGTTACCGGGGGATTCTGACTGAAGCTTTCTTT.

The chain carries TRBV7-8 and TRBJ2-7, with 11 bases fitting TRBD1. The CDR3 runs 14 residues. Per the germline V gene, CDR1 is SGHVS and CDR2 is FQNEAQ. Germline trimming cut 4 bases from V and 7 bases from J; bases unmatched to any gene: 6. The CDR3 bases are TGTGCCAGCAGCTCCGGGACAGGGGGGAGGGAGCAGTACTTC. Translation: CASSSGTGGREQYF.

The chain employs TRBV12-5 and TRBJ1-3; 10 positions agree with TRBD1. The CDR3 sequence is 15 residues long. V shed 4 bases and J 2 bases; nucleotides not matched to a gene: 2. The V gene's germline CDR1 is LGHNT and CDR2 FRNRAP. In DNA form, the CDR3 reads TGTGCTAGTGGTTCGGGACAGGGGACTGGAAACACCATATATTTT. It specifies CASGSGQGTGNTIYF.

V and J are TRBV27 and TRBJ2-3, with 8 nucleotides matching TRBD2. The germline V gene encodes CDR1 MNHEY and CDR2 SMNVEV (reference sequence). V shed 2 bases and J 3 bases; nucleotides not matched to a gene: 10. The CDR3 contains 17 residues. The CDR3: CASSLKSPGTRTDTQYF. The CDR3 DNA reads as TGTGCCAGCAGTTTAAAATCTCCCGGGACTAGAACAGATACGCAGTATTTT.